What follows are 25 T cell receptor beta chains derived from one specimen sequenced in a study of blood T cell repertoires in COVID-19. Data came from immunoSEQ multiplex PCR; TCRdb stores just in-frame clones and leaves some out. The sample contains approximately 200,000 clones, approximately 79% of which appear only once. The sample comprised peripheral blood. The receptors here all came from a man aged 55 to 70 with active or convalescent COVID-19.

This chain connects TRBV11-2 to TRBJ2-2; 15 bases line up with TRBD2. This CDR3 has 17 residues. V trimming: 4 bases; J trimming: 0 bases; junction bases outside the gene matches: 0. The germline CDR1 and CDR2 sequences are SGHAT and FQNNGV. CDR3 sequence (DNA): TGTGCCAGCAGCTGGACTAGCGGGAGGGCGAACACCGGGGAGCTGTTTTTT. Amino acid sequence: CASSWTSGRANTGELFF.

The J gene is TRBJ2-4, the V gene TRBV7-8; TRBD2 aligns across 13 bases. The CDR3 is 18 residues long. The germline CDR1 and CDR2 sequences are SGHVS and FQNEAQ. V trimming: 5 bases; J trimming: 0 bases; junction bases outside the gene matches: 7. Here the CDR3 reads CASSPRTSGGLAKNIQYF. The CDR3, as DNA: TGTGCCAGCAGCCCGCGGACTAGCGGGGGCTTAGCCAAAAACATTCAGTACTTC.

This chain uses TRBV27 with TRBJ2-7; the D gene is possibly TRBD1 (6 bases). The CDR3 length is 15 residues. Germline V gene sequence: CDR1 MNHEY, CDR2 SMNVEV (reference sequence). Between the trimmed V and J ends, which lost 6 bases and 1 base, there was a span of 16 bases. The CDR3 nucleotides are TGTGCCAGCAGGGCCCAGGGGTGGCGATCCTACGAGCAGTACTTC. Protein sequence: CASRAQGWRSYEQYF.

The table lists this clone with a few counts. The CDR3 protein is CASSPGGLGYTF. The CDR3 DNA is TGTGCCAGCAGCCCAGGGGGCCTTGGCTACACCTTC. This chain joins TRBV6-2 or TRBV6-3 and TRBJ1-2, with TRBD1 matching over 8 bases. This CDR3 is built from 12 residues. CDR1 and CDR2 (germline): MNHEY, SVGEGT. The trim removed 6 bases at V and 7 bases at J, leaving 4 bases unmatched.

This chain's CDR3 is CASSQNTGELFF. The CDR3 nucleotides read TGTGCCAGCAGTCAGAACACCGGGGAGCTGTTTTTT. J is TRBJ2-2 and V is TRBV2; D uncertain. V was pared by 5 bases and J by 1 base, with 2 bases between. The CDR3 is made up of 12 amino acids. Germline V CDR1 and CDR2: SNHLY, FYNNEI.

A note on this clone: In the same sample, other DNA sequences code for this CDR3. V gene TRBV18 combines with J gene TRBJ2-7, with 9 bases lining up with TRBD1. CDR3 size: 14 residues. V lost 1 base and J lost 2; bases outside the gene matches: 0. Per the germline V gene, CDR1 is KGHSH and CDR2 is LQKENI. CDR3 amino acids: CASSPRDRAYEQYF. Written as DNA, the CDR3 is TGTGCCAGCTCACCACGGGACAGGGCCTACGAGCAGTACTTC.

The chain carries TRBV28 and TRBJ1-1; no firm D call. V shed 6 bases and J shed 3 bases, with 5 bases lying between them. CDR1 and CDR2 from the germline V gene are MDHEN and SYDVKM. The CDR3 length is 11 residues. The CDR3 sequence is CASSRYTEAFF. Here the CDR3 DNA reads TGTGCCAGCAGCCGGTACACTGAAGCTTTCTTT.

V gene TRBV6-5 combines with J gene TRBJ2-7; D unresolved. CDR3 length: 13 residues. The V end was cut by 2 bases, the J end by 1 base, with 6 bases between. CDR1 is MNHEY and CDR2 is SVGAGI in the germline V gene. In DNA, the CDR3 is TGTGCCAGCAGTTACGCACAATCCTACGAGCAGTACTTC. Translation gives CASSYAQSYEQYF.

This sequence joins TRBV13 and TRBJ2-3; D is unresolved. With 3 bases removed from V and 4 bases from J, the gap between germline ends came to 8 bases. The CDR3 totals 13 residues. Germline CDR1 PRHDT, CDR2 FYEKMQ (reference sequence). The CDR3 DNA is TGTGCCAGCAGCTTCGAGGTAGCAGATACGCAGTATTTT. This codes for CASSFEVADTQYF.

The CDR3 spells CASSRQGTNYGYTF. As DNA, the CDR3 is TGTGCCAGCAGCAGACAGGGGACCAACTATGGCTACACCTTC. The V gene is TRBV2, the J gene TRBJ1-2; TRBD1 matches 8 bases. V lost 6 bases to trimming and J lost 2 bases; unmatched junction nucleotides: 5. Germline V gene sequence: CDR1 SNHLY, CDR2 FYNNEI. CDR3 length: 14 residues.

Here the CDR3 reads CASSPGTGYYGYTF. CDR3 bases: TGTGCCAGCAGTCCCGGGACAGGGTACTATGGCTACACCTTC. The chain combines TRBV28 with TRBJ1-2, with 9 bases that match TRBD1. CDR1 and CDR2 from the germline V gene are MDHEN and SYDVKM. Germline trimming cut 5 bases from V and 3 bases from J; bases unmatched to any gene: 4. The CDR3 extends over 14 amino acids.

CDR3 in DNA: TGTGCCAGCAGCCCCGGGACAGATTATCAGCCCCAGCATTTT. Translating it yields CASSPGTDYQPQHF. The chain links TRBV3-1 (or the pseudogene TRBV3-2) to TRBJ1-5; TRBD1 matches 7 bases. V trimming: 4 bases; J trimming: 5 bases; junction bases outside the gene matches: 5. This CDR3 has 14 amino acids. The germline gives CDR1 LGHDT, CDR2 YNNKEL (reference sequence).

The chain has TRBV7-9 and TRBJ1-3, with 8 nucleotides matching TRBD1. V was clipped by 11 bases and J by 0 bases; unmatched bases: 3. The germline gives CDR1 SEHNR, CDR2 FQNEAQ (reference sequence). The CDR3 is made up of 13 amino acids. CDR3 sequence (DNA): TGTGCCTCGGACAGGGACTCTGGAAACACCATATATTTT. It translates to CASDRDSGNTIYF.

The CDR3 region is CAIRPGGLENEQFF. Written as DNA, the CDR3 is TGTGCCATCAGGCCGGGAGGGCTTGAGAATGAGCAGTTCTTC. The rearrangement uses TRBV10-3 and TRBJ2-1; 8 bases fit TRBD2. This CDR3 is built from 14 residues. Germline assignment: CDR1 ENHRY and CDR2 SYGVKD. J lost 7 bases, V lost 6 bases, and 8 bases had no gene match.

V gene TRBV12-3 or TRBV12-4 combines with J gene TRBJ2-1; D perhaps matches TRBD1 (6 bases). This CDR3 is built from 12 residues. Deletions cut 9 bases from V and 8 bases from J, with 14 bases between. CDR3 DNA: TGTGCCAGTAGTCTGGGGGCCCATGAGCAGTTCTTC. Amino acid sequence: CASSLGAHEQFF.

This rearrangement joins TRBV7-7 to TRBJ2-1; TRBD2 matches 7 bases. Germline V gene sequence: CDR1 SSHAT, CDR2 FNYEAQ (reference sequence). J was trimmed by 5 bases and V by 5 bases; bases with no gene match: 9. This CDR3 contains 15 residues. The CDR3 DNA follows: TGTGCCAGCAGCCCACCGGGGGGAGGGGACAATGAGCAGTTCTTC. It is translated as CASSPPGGGDNEQFF. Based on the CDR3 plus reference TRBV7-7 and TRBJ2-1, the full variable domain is GAGVSQSPRYKVTKRGQDVTLRCDPISSHATLYWYQQALGQGPEFLTYFNYEAQPDKSGLPSDRFSAERPEGSISTLTIQRTEQRDSAMYRCASSPPGGGDNEQFFGPGTRLTVL.

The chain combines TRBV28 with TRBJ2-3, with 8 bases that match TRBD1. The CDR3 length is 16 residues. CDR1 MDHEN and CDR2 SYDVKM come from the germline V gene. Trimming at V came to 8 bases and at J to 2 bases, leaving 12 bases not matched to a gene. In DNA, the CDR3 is TGTGCCAGCCCCCCAGATGTGACAGGGGACACAGATACGCAGTATTTT. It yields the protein CASPPDVTGDTDTQYF. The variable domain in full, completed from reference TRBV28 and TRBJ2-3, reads DVKVTQSSRYLVKRTGEKVFLECVQDMDHENMFWYRQDPGLGLRLIYFSYDVKMKEKGDIPEGYSVSREKKERFSLILESASTNQTSMYLCASPPDVTGDTDTQYFGPGTRLTVL.

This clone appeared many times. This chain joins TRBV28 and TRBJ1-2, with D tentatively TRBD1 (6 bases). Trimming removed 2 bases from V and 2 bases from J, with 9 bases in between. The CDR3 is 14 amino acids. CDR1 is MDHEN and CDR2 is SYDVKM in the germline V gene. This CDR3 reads CASSLSGQNYGYTF. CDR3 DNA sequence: TGTGCCAGCAGTTTAAGCGGACAGAACTATGGCTACACCTTC.

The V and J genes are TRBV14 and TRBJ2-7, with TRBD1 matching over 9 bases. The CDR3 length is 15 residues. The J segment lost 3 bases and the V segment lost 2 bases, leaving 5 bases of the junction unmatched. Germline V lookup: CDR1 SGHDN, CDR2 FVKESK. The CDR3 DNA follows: TGTGCCAGCAGCCAAAACAGGGGGCCTTACTACGAGCAGTACTTC. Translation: CASSQNRGPYYEQYF.

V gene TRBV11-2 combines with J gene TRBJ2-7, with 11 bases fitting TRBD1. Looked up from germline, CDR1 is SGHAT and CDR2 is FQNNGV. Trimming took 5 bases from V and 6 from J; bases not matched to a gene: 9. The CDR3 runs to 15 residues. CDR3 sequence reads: CASSPQDRGHVEQYF. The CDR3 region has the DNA TGTGCCAGCAGCCCCCAGGACAGGGGGCATGTCGAGCAGTACTTC.

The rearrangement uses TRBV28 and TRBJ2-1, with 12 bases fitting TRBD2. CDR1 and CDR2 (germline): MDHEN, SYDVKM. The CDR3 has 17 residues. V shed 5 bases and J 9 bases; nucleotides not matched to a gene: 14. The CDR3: CASSPHYATSGSVEQFF. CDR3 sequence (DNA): TGTGCCAGCAGTCCCCATTATGCGACTAGCGGGAGCGTTGAGCAGTTCTTC.

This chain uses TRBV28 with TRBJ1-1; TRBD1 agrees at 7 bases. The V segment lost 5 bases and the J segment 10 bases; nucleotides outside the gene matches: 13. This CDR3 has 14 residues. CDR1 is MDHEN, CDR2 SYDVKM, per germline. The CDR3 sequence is CASSPRGAGWGAFF. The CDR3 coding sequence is TGTGCCAGCAGTCCCAGGGGGGCAGGCTGGGGAGCTTTCTTT.

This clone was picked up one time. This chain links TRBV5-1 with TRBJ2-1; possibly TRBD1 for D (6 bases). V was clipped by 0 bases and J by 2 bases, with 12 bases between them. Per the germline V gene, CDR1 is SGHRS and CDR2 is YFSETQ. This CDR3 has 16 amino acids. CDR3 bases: TGCGCCAGCAGCTTGGTGTGGGGACAAACCTACAATGAGCAGTTCTTC. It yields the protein CASSLVWGQTYNEQFF.

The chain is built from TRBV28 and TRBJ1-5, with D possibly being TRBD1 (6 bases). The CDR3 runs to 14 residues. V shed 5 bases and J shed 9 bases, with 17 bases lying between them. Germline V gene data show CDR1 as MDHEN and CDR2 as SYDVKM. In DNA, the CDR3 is TGTGCCAGCAGTCCACCGGGGGGGCCTCGGCCCCAGCATTTT. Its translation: CASSPPGGPRPQHF.

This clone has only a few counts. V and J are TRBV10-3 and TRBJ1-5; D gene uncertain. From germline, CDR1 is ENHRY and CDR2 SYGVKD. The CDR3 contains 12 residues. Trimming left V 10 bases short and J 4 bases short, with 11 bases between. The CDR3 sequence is CATGGSNQPQHF. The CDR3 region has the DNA TGTGCCACCGGCGGTAGTAATCAGCCCCAGCATTTT.